A single count supports the clone carrying this T cell receptor beta chain. This specimen comes from a study of blood T cells in healthy people across ages. Germline CDR1 reads SGHTA; CDR2 reads FQGNSA. The CDR3 has 16 amino acids. PCR was performed a second time for about 7 to 12 cycles using a sample-barcoded 5' primer and a J-beta primer mix. MiXCR, applied by TCRdb to the 5' RACE reads, yields one record per CDR3 protein. The repertoire has roughly 860,000 distinct CDR3 sequences, approximately 65% of them found once; the top ten carry roughly a quarter. J is TRBJ2-7 and V is TRBV7-2, with 8 bases that match TRBD2. The DNA end lines up better with TRBJ2-1; the J call may be wrong. The sequenced sample was blood. This receptor was obtained from a man aged 30 to 39 in good health. In DNA, the CDR3 is TGTGCCAGCAGCTTAGCTAGCGGGGCAGCTTCTCGTGAGCAGTTCTTC. It specifies CASSLASGAASREQFF.